A single sample is the source of the 5 T cell receptor beta chains below, sequenced in a study of patients and donors after allogeneic stem cell transplantation. TCRdb recomputed calls from the RT-PCR reads with MiXCR, one row per CDR3 protein. The data contain some 40,000 distinct CDR3 sequences, around a third of them singletons. The sample was blood, either unsorted or a sorted T cell fraction (not recorded which). All receptors come from a human donor who was either an allogeneic HSCT recipient or a stem cell or donor lymphocyte infusion donor (not recorded which). It is not recorded whose cells these are; they may come from a transplant donor.

The table lists this clonotype with a few counts. This rearrangement joins TRBV6-6 to TRBJ1-2, with 12 bases lining up with TRBD1. Unmatched junction bases numbered 10, after V lost 1 base and J lost 4 bases. CDR3 length equals 18 residues. The germline V gene has CDR1 MNHNY and CDR2 SVGAGI (reference sequence). The CDR3 bases are TGTGCCAGCAGTTACTGGGGGGGACAGGGGGCGCTTGGCTATGGCTACACCTTC. Encoded protein: CASSYWGGQGALGYGYTF.

This clonotype has a handful of counts. The chain is built from TRBV20-1 and TRBJ2-7, with TRBD2 matching over 11 bases. This CDR3 region has 18 residues. With V trimmed by 3 bases and J by 4 bases, 17 bases remained unmatched. The germline V gene has CDR1 DFQATT and CDR2 SNEGSKA (reference sequence). The CDR3 DNA reads as TGCAGTGCTAGTATAGTCTCCCGCAGACTAGCGGGAACGTACGAGCAGTACTTC. Translation gives CSASIVSRRLAGTYEQYF.

Only a few counts were recorded for this clonotype. This chain uses TRBV18 with TRBJ2-3; D remains unclear. CDR1 and CDR2 from the germline V gene are KGHSH and LQKENI. The V end was cut by 2 bases, the J end by 1 base, with 7 bases between. This CDR3 region has 14 residues. The CDR3 reads CASSPVHGTDTQYF. CDR3 DNA sequence: TGTGCCAGCTCACCAGTTCATGGCACAGATACGCAGTATTTT.

The chain uses TRBV20-1 and TRBJ2-1; TRBD2 agrees at 13 bases. Trimming took 2 bases from V and 8 from J; bases not matched to a gene: 3. Per germline, CDR1 DFQATT and CDR2 SNEGSKA (reference sequence). This CDR3 is 14 amino acids long. The DNA for the CDR3 is TGCAGTGCTAGAAAACTAGCGGGAGGGGATGAGCAGTTCTTC. It codes for CSARKLAGGDEQFF.

This clonotype was recorded at least ten times. The V and J genes are TRBV28 and TRBJ1-5, with TRBD1 as a possible D gene (6 bases). This CDR3 comprises 15 residues. Trimming cost V 6 bases and J 5 bases, with 17 bases left between them. Germline V gene lookup returns CDR1 MDHEN and CDR2 SYDVKM. CDR3 sequence reads: CASSRSWGGHQPQHF. CDR3 sequence (DNA): TGTGCCAGCAGCCGCTCATGGGGGGGGCATCAGCCCCAGCATTTT.